These 26 T cell receptor beta chains came from one sample sequenced in a study of T cells in Graves' hyperthyroidism and ophthalmopathy. Regions amplified from RNA transcripts were the TCR beta CDR3 regions. HTBI primers drove first-round RT-PCR of the TCR CDR3. TCRdb re-called the multiplex PCR reads through MiXCR, storing one row per CDR3 protein. The data show 500,000 or so distinct CDR3 sequences, approximately 17% seen once. The sample consisted of blood. The receptors originated from a woman in her late teens or twenties with Graves' ophthalmopathy.

J is TRBJ1-1 and V is TRBV4-2; D is perhaps TRBD1 (6 bases). Germline V gives CDR1 LGHNA, CDR2 YNFKEQ. This CDR3 is built from 13 residues. V lost 0 bases and J lost 10, with 12 bases in between. CDR3 region: CASSQEQGSGAFF. CDR3 DNA sequence: TGTGCCAGCAGCCAAGAACAGGGAAGTGGAGCTTTCTTT.

Many counts were recorded for this clonotype. V gene TRBV12-3 or TRBV12-4 combines with J gene TRBJ1-2, with 9 bases that match TRBD1. The ends lost 6 bases at V and 4 bases at J; junction bases unmatched: 6. The CDR3 covers 14 residues. CDR3 residues: CASRPGQGLYGYTF. CDR3 DNA: TGTGCCAGCAGACCGGGACAGGGACTCTATGGCTACACCTTC.

This chain uses TRBV28 with TRBJ1-5; 8 nucleotides line up with TRBD1. The V and J ends lost 7 bases and 6 bases, in that order; junction bases with no gene match: 11. The CDR3 is 15 amino acids. CDR1 is MDHEN, CDR2 SYDVKM, per germline. Here the CDR3 reads CASTAGRQGSQPQHF. CDR3 DNA sequence: TGTGCCAGCACCGCGGGGAGACAGGGGAGTCAGCCCCAGCATTTT.

This clonotype occurred a few times. The chain is built from TRBV20-1 and TRBJ2-1; 7 nucleotides match TRBD2. CDR1 DFQATT and CDR2 SNEGSKA come from the germline V gene (reference sequence). The CDR3 is 15 amino acids. The CDR3 coding sequence is TGCAGGGCCCAAGTTAGCGGGCGAAGATACAATGAGCAGTTCTTC. It specifies CRAQVSGRRYNEQFF.

V and J are TRBV29-1 and TRBJ1-4; D is unresolved. The V end lost 3 bases, the J end lost 4 bases, and 9 bases lay between the germline ends. This CDR3 spans 13 amino acids. The germline V gene has CDR1 SQVTM and CDR2 ANQGSEA. DNA for the CDR3: TGCAGCGTTGATCGGGGTTTTAATGAAAAACTGTTTTTT. Protein: CSVDRGFNEKLFF.

Ten or more counts support this clonotype. This sequence joins TRBV18 and TRBJ2-7, with 8 bases that match TRBD1. V gave up 4 bases and J gave up 0 bases; unmatched junction bases: 5. CDR3 size: 15 residues. The germline CDR1 and CDR2 sequences are KGHSH and LQKENI. The CDR3 DNA follows: TGTGCCAGCTCACAAGACAGGGGCCTCTCCTACGAGCAGTACTTC. This gives the protein CASSQDRGLSYEQYF.

This clonotype has at least ten counts. V and J are TRBV7-8 and TRBJ1-1, with D possibly matching TRBD1 (6 bases). V gave up 1 base and J gave up 7 bases, with 16 bases separating them. The length of the CDR3 is 15 residues. Germline V gives CDR1 SGHVS, CDR2 FQNEAQ. In DNA form, the CDR3 reads TGTGCCAGCAGCTTAGATAGGGGGAGAAGTGGTGAAGCTTTCTTT. Translated: CASSLDRGRSGEAFF. The variable domain in full, with the rest retrieved from reference TRBV7-8 and TRBJ1-1, is GAGVSQSPRYKVAKRGQDVALRCDPISGHVSLFWYQQALGQGPEFLTYFQNEAQLDKSGLPSDRFFAERPEGSVSTLKIQRTQQEDSAVYLCASSLDRGRSGEAFFGQGTRLTVV.

CDR3 loop: CASSLGKGNTEAFF. The CDR3 nucleotides are TGTGCCAGCAGTTTAGGGAAGGGGAACACTGAAGCTTTCTTT. The chain links TRBV28 to TRBJ1-1, with D unclear. V lost 2 bases and J 1 base, leaving 8 bases between the germline ends. Germline CDR1 and CDR2: MDHEN and SYDVKM. The CDR3 runs to 14 residues.

The V and J genes are TRBV6-1 and TRBJ1-6; maybe TRBD1 (5 bases). The germline V and J ends were trimmed by 7 bases and 5 bases, with 15 bases remaining between them. Germline loops: CDR1 MNHNS, CDR2 SASEGT. CDR3 length: 15 residues. Here the CDR3 DNA reads TGTGCCAGCACCCGAGGGGCACAGAATAATTCACCCCTCCACTTT. It codes for CASTRGAQNNSPLHF.

The V gene is TRBV19, the J gene TRBJ2-1, with D perhaps matching TRBD2 (6 bases). Trimming took off 3 bases at V and 5 bases at J, with 23 bases between the two ends. Germline V gene lookup returns CDR1 LNHDA and CDR2 SQIVND (reference sequence). The CDR3 sequence is 18 residues long. CDR3 amino acids: CASSIPVGRDWRNNEQFF. CDR3 bases: TGTGCCAGTAGTATCCCCGTAGGGCGGGATTGGCGAAACAATGAGCAGTTCTTC.

This clonotype came up many times. The chain is built from TRBV28 and TRBJ1-6; D may be TRBD1 (6 bases). Germline V gives CDR1 MDHEN, CDR2 SYDVKM. The CDR3 contains 15 residues. The V end lost 5 bases, the J end lost 11 bases, and 19 bases lay between the germline ends. The CDR3 region has the DNA TGTGCCAGCAGTATACAGTGGACAGTTGAGGCACCCCTCCACTTT. Protein sequence: CASSIQWTVEAPLHF.

This clonotype was recorded many times. The chain joins TRBV7-9 to TRBJ2-1; D unclear. The CDR3 consists of 15 residues. V dropped 5 bases and J dropped 6 bases, with 17 bases sitting between them. From germline, CDR1 is SEHNR and CDR2 FQNEAQ (reference sequence). The CDR3 DNA sequence: TGTGCCAGCAGCCCGCAAACCAACCCAACCAATGAGCAGTTCTTC. Protein sequence: CASSPQTNPTNEQFF.

This clonotype was seen many times. CDR3 protein: CASSLYGVVYNYGYTF. The CDR3 DNA follows: TGTGCCAGCTCCCTTTATGGGGTGGTATACAACTATGGCTACACCTTC. The chain joins TRBV28 to TRBJ1-2, with D unresolved. The germline CDR1 and CDR2 sequences are MDHEN and SYDVKM. V was pared by 8 bases and J by 2 bases, with 21 bases between. CDR3 size: 16 residues.

This clonotype was seen ten or more times. The V gene is TRBV5-1, the J gene TRBJ2-2, with D possibly being TRBD1 (5 bases). The CDR3 is 12 residues long. Germline assignment: CDR1 SGHRS and CDR2 YFSETQ. V lost 7 bases and J lost 3, with 7 bases in between. Written as DNA, the CDR3 is TGCGCCAGCGGCAGGGACACCGGGGAGCTGTTTTTT. Protein product: CASGRDTGELFF. The entire variable domain, with the rest obtained from reference TRBV5-1 and TRBJ2-2, is as follows: KAGVTQTPRYLIKTRGQQVTLSCSPISGHRSVSWYQQTPGQGLQFLFEYFSETQRNKGNFPGRFSGRQFSNSRSEMNVSTLELGDSALYLCASGRDTGELFFGEGSRLTVL.

The V gene is TRBV27, the J gene TRBJ2-7; the match to TRBD2 covers 9 bases. With 5 bases clipped from V and 2 bases from J, the junction kept 10 bases outside the gene matches. Germline V gene data show CDR1 as MNHEY and CDR2 as SMNVEV (reference sequence). This CDR3 has 16 residues. The CDR3 region has the DNA TGTGCCAGCAGTATGTTGGGGACTAGCTCTACCTACGAGCAGTACTTC. It is translated as CASSMLGTSSTYEQYF.

The chain uses TRBV19 and TRBJ2-7; 9 bases agree with TRBD2. CDR1 and CDR2 from the germline V gene are LNHDA and SQIVND (reference sequence). CDR3 length: 14 amino acids. Losses at the gene ends were 8 bases for V and 4 bases for J; bases not matched to a gene: 9. The CDR3 DNA reads as TGTGCCAGTTCGGCGCGGGAGGGCCTATACGAGCAGTACTTC. Translating gives CASSAREGLYEQYF.

This clonotype has a count of ten or more. The V call is TRBV28, the J call TRBJ2-7; TRBD1 matches 10 bases. V lost 7 bases to trimming and J lost 0 bases; unmatched junction nucleotides: 6. The CDR3 length is 15 residues. Per germline, CDR1 MDHEN and CDR2 SYDVKM. The CDR3 DNA reads as TGTGCCAGCACCCCGGGACAGGGGCACTCCTACGAGCAGTACTTC. It encodes CASTPGQGHSYEQYF.

This clonotype was picked up a small number of times. The chain combines TRBV29-1 with TRBJ2-1; D is ambiguous. The CDR3 is made up of 12 amino acids. The V end lost 1 base, the J end lost 8 bases, and 9 bases lay between the germline ends. CDR1 is SQVTM and CDR2 is ANQGSEA in the germline V gene. CDR3 DNA: TGCAGCGTTGAAGGGGAAATCTATGAGCAGTTCTTC. Amino acids: CSVEGEIYEQFF.

This clonotype appeared many times. The rearrangement links TRBV27 to TRBJ2-1; 10 bases align to TRBD2. Germline assignment: CDR1 MNHEY and CDR2 SMNVEV (reference sequence). V trimming: 7 bases; J trimming: 8 bases; junction bases outside the gene matches: 11. The length of the CDR3 is 15 residues. Written as DNA, the CDR3 is TGTGCCAGCACCGTAGCGGGAGGTGGGTTCTATGAGCAGTTCTTC. Translating it yields CASTVAGGGFYEQFF.

This clonotype has more than one count but fewer than ten. The V and J genes are TRBV27 and TRBJ1-6, with 8 bases aligning to TRBD1. The V gene end was trimmed by 2 bases and the J gene end by 7 bases; junction bases not matched to a gene: 4. The CDR3 runs 15 residues. Per germline, CDR1 MNHEY and CDR2 SMNVEV (reference sequence). Here the CDR3 DNA reads TGTGCCAGCAGTTTACGGGACAGGCCAAATTCACCCCTCCACTTT. Protein product: CASSLRDRPNSPLHF.

The table lists this clonotype with many counts. V usage is TRBV28 and J usage is TRBJ2-3, with 8 nucleotides matching TRBD2. Germline CDR1 and CDR2: MDHEN and SYDVKM. The CDR3 totals 17 residues. After removal of 4 bases from V and 1 base from J, the junction contained 10 bases not matched to a gene. The CDR3 nucleotides read TGTGCCAGCAGTTCCATCCCGAGCGGGAGACGCACAGATACGCAGTATTTT. Its translation: CASSSIPSGRRTDTQYF.

This clonotype was seen a few times. This rearrangement joins TRBV7-2 to TRBJ1-5; unclear D gene. Per germline, CDR1 SGHTA and CDR2 FQGNSA. V lost 4 bases and J 4 bases, leaving 8 bases between the germline ends. The CDR3 spans 13 residues. The CDR3 is CASSSGLNQPQHF. CDR3 DNA sequence: TGTGCCAGCAGCTCGGGATTAAATCAGCCCCAGCATTTT. The full variable domain, its missing parts supplied by reference TRBV7-2 and TRBJ1-5, is GAGVSQSPSNKVTEKGKDVELRCDPISGHTALYWYRQSLGQGLEFLIYFQGNSAPDKSGLPSDRFSAERTGGSVSTLTIQRTQQEDSAVYLCASSSGLNQPQHFGDGTRLSIL.

As to this clonotype: Possible read error: a much larger clone is one base away. CDR3 bases: TGCAGTGCCAGGACTAGCGTCAATGAGCAGTACTTC. Translation: CSARTSVNEQYF. This chain connects TRBV20-1 to TRBJ2-1; 9 nucleotides match TRBD2. The tail of the sequence fits TRBJ2-7 better, so the J call may be wrong. Per germline, CDR1 DFQATT and CDR2 SNEGSKA (reference sequence). The CDR3 covers 12 residues.

The gene calls are TRBV30 and TRBJ2-2, with a possible D match to TRBD2 (5 bases). Germline-derived CDR1 and CDR2 are GTSNPN and SVGIG (reference sequence). The CDR3 totals 15 residues. With 2 bases removed from V and 2 bases from J, the gap between germline ends came to 12 bases. The CDR3 region is CAWSPGWQNTGELFF. The CDR3 nucleotides are TGTGCCTGGAGTCCGGGGTGGCAAAACACCGGGGAGCTGTTTTTT.

There are many counts of this clonotype. The chain links TRBV11-2 to TRBJ2-7; the D gene could be TRBD1 or TRBD2 (5 bases each). The CDR3 extends over 14 amino acids. Trimming shortened V by 6 bases and J by 2 bases, and 14 bases separated the two germline ends. CDR1 is SGHAT, CDR2 FQNNGV, per germline. The CDR3 is CASSLGPGTYEQYF. CDR3 nucleotide sequence: TGTGCCAGCAGTTTGGGGCCCGGGACCTACGAGCAGTACTTC.

The chain combines TRBV6-2 or TRBV6-3 with TRBJ2-2, with TRBD2 as a possible D gene (6 bases). The CDR3 length is 15 residues. Germline CDR1 reads MNHEY; CDR2 reads SVGEGT. Between the trimmed V and J ends, which lost 7 bases and 4 bases, there was a span of 16 bases. In nucleotides, the CDR3 is TGTGCCAGCAAGGGCGGGATGAGAAGCACCGGGGAGCTGTTTTTT. It specifies CASKGGMRSTGELFF.